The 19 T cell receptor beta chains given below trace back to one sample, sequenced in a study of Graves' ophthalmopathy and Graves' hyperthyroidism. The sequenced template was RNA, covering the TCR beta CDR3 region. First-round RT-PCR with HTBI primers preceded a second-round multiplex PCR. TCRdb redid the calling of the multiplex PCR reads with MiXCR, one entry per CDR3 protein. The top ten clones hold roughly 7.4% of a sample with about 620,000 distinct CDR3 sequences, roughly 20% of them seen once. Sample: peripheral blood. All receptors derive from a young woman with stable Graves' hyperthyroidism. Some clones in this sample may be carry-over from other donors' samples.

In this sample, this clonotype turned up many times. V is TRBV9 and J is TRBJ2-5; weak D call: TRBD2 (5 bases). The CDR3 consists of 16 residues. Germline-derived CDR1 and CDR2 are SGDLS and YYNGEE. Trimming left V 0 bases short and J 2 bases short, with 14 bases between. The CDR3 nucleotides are TGTGCCAGCAGCGTAGGGGCTAGCCGGGGTCAAGAGACCCAGTACTTC. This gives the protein CASSVGASRGQETQYF.

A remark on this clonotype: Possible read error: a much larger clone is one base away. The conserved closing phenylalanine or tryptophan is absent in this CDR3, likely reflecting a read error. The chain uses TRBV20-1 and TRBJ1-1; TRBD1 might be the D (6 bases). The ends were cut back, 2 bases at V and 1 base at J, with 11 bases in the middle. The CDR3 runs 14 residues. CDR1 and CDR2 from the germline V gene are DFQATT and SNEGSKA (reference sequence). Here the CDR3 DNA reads TGCAGTGCTAGACTGGGGGGGCCGAACACTGAAGCTTTCTTA. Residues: CSARLGGPNTEAFL.

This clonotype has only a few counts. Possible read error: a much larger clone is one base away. Here the CDR3 reads CASSPTEGACF. Here the CDR3 DNA reads TGTGCCAGCAGTCCGACAGAGGGAGCTTGCTTT. The chain is built from TRBV12-3 or TRBV12-4 and TRBJ1-1; weak D call: TRBD1 (5 bases). The CDR3 is 11 amino acids.

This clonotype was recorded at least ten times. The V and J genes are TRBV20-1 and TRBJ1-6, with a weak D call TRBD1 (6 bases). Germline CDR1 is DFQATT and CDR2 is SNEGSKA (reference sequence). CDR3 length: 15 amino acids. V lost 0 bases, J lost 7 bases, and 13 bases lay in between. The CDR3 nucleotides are TGCAGTGCTAGAGAAAGGGGGTTGGCAAATTCACCCCTCCACTTT. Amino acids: CSARERGLANSPLHF.

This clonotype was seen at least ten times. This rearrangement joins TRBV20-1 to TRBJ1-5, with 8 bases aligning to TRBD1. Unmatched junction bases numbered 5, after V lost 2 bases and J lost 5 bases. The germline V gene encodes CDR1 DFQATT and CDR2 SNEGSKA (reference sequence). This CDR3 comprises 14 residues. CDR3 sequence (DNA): TGCAGTGCTAGACCCCGGACAGGGTATCAGCCCCAGCATTTT. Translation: CSARPRTGYQPQHF.

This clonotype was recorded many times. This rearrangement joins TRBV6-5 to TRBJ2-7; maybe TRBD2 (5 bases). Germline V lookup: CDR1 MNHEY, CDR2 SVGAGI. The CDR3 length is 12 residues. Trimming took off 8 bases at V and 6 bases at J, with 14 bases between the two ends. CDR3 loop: CASRGSGVEQYF. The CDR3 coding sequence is TGTGCCAGCCGAGGGTCTGGGGTCGAGCAGTACTTC.

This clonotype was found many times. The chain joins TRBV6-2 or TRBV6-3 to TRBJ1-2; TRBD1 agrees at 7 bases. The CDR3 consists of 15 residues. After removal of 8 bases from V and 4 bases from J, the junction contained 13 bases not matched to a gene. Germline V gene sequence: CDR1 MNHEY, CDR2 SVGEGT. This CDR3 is CASGDRQGWGYGYTF. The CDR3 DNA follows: TGTGCCAGCGGGGATCGACAGGGTTGGGGCTATGGCTACACCTTC.

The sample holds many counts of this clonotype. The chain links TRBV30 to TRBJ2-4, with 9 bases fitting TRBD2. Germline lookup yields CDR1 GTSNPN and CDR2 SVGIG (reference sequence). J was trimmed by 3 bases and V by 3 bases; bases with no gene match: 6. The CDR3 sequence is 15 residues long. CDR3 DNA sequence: TGTGCCTGGAGCCTAGCGGGACTCGACAAAAACATTCAGTACTTC. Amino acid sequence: CAWSLAGLDKNIQYF.

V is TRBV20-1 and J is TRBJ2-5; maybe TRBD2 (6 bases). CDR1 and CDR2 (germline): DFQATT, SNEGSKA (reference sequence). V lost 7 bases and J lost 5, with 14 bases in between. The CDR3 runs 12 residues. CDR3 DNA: TGCAGTGACACGGAGGAGGGGGAGACCCAGTACTTC. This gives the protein CSDTEEGETQYF.

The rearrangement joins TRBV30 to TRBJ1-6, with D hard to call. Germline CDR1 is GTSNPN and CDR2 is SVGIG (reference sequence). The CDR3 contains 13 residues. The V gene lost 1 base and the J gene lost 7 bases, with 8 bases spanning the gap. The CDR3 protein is CAWSASGNSPLHF. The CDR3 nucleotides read TGTGCCTGGAGTGCCTCGGGGAATTCACCCCTCCACTTT.

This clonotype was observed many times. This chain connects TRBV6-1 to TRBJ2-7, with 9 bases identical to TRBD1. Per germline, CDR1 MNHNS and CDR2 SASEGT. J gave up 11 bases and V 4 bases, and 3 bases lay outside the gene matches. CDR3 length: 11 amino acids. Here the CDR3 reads CASSGRDREYF. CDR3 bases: TGTGCCAGCAGTGGCCGGGACAGGGAGTACTTC.

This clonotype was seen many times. The CDR3 sequence is CASSETPTRYGYTF. CDR3 bases: TGTGCCAGCAGCGAGACACCAACTCGCTATGGCTACACCTTC. The chain has TRBV6-1 and TRBJ1-2; D uncertain. CDR1 is MNHNS and CDR2 is SASEGT in the germline V gene. The CDR3 extends over 14 amino acids. The V end was cut by 6 bases, the J end by 4 bases, with 15 bases between.

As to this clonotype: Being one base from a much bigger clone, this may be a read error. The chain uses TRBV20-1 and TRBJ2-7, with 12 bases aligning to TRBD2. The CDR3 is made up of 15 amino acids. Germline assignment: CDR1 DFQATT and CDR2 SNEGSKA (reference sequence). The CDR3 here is CSAYSSGRAGYEQCF. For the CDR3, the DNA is TGCAGTGCATACTCTAGCGGGAGGGCCGGGTACGAGCAGTGCTTC.

The CDR3 reads CASSPSGALSYEQYF. The CDR3 coding sequence is TGTGCCAGCAGCCCGTCGGGGGCCCTCTCCTACGAGCAGTACTTC. This chain links TRBV11-2 with TRBJ2-7; D may correspond to TRBD1 or TRBD2 (6 bases each). Germline CDR1 SGHAT, CDR2 FQNNGV. This CDR3 has 15 amino acids. Trimming left V 5 bases short and J 0 bases short, with 14 bases between.

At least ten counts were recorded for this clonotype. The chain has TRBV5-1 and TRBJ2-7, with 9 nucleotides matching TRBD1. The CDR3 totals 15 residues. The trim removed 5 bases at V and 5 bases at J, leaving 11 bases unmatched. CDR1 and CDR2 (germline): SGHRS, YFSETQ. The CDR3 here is CASSLITGGADEQYF. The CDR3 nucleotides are TGCGCCAGCAGTTTAATTACAGGGGGCGCCGACGAGCAGTACTTC.

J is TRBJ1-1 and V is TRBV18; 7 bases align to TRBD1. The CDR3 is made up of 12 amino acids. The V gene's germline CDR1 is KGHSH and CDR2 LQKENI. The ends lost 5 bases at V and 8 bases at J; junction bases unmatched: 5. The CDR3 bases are TGTGCCAGCTCAGTAAGGACAGGAGAAGCTTTCTTT. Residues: CASSVRTGEAFF.

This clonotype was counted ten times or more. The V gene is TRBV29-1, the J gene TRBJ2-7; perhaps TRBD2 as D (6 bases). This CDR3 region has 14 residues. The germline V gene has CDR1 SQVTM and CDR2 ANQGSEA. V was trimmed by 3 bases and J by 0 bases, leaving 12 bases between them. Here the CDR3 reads CSVDSGDPSYEQYF. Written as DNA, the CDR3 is TGCAGCGTTGACTCGGGGGACCCCTCCTACGAGCAGTACTTC.

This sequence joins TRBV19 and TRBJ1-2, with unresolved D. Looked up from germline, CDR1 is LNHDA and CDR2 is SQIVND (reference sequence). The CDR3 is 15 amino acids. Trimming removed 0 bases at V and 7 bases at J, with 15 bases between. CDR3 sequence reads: CASSIDPGGVGGYTF. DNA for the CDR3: TGTGCCAGTAGTATAGATCCGGGTGGCGTCGGTGGCTACACCTTC. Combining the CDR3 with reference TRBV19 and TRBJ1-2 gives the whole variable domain DGGITQSPKYLFRKEGQNVTLSCEQNLNHDAMYWYRQDPGQGLRLIYYSQIVNDFQKGDIAEGYSVSREKKESFPLTVTSAQKNPTAFYLCASSIDPGGVGGYTFGSGTRLTVV.

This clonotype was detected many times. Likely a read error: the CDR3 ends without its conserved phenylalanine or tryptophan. CDR3 DNA sequence: TGTGCCAGCAGCCGTCCCCGGACAGGTTACTACGAGCAGTACCTC. Amino acids: CASSRPRTGYYEQYL. This sequence joins TRBV6-1 and TRBJ2-7; 7 positions agree with TRBD1. After removal of 6 bases from V and 3 bases from J, the junction contained 11 bases not matched to a gene. CDR3 size: 15 residues. Germline V lookup: CDR1 MNHNS, CDR2 SASEGT.